Each of the 14 T cell receptor beta chains below was sequenced from the same sample in a study of Graves' ophthalmopathy and Graves' hyperthyroidism. Investigators amplified TCR beta CDR3 regions from RNA transcripts. Second-round multiplex PCR came after a first-round RT-PCR that employed HTBI primers. TCRdb passed the multiplex PCR reads through MiXCR, listing each CDR3 protein once. The sample has 230,000 or so distinct CDR3 sequences; 45% to 55% are singletons. The sequencing sample was made of peripheral blood. The receptors shown here come from an adult man with Graves' ophthalmopathy.

The rearrangement joins TRBV14 to TRBJ2-6; D is perhaps TRBD2 (5 bases). Trimming removed 4 bases from V and 1 base from J, with 20 bases in between. The CDR3 is 19 residues long. The germline CDR1 and CDR2 sequences are SGHDN and FVKESK. CDR3 nucleotides: TGTGCCAGCAGCCCCTCTAGTCCGGGAACTAATTCTGGGGCCAACGTCCTGACTTTC. It is translated as CASSPSSPGTNSGANVLTF. Based on the CDR3 plus reference TRBV14 and TRBJ2-6, the full variable domain is EAGVTQFPSHSVIEKGQTVTLRCDPISGHDNLYWYRRVMGKEIKFLLHFVKESKQDESGMPNNRFLAERTGGTYSTLKVQPAELEDSGVYFCASSPSSPGTNSGANVLTFGAGSRLTVL.

This chain connects TRBV5-1 to TRBJ1-4; 8 positions match TRBD1. This CDR3 region has 17 residues. Germline lookup yields CDR1 SGHRS and CDR2 YFSETQ. With V trimmed by 0 bases and J by 8 bases, 12 bases remained unmatched. In DNA form, the CDR3 reads TGCGCCAGCAGCTTGGCCGGACCCGGGACAGGCGACGAAAAACTGTTTTTT. This encodes CASSLAGPGTGDEKLFF.

The V gene is TRBV7-9, the J gene TRBJ2-5; D remains ambiguous. V lost 5 bases to trimming and J lost 1 base, with 11 bases between them. CDR1 and CDR2 (germline): SEHNR, FQNEAQ (reference sequence). This CDR3 region has 14 residues. The CDR3 protein is CASSRRASQETQYF. In DNA, the CDR3 is TGTGCCAGCAGCCGACGGGCCAGCCAAGAGACCCAGTACTTC.

V gene TRBV19 combines with J gene TRBJ1-3; no clear D gene. Trimming took off 8 bases at V and 0 bases at J, with 11 bases between the two ends. This CDR3 has 14 amino acids. Germline values: CDR1 LNHDA, CDR2 SQIVND (reference sequence). CDR3 loop: CASQQPSSGNTIYF. CDR3 in DNA: TGTGCCAGTCAACAGCCTTCCTCTGGAAACACCATATATTTT.

This sequence joins TRBV5-1 and TRBJ2-7; 7 bases agree with TRBD2. The V gene end was trimmed by 0 bases and the J gene end by 0 bases; junction bases not matched to a gene: 6. CDR1 SGHRS and CDR2 YFSETQ come from the germline V gene. This CDR3 region has 16 residues. The CDR3 sequence: CASSLDPGGSSYEQYF. CDR3 DNA: TGCGCCAGCAGCTTGGACCCGGGGGGAAGCTCCTACGAGCAGTACTTC.

J is TRBJ1-6 and V is TRBV9, with 7 bases matching TRBD1. The CDR3 covers 15 residues. Trimming cost V 5 bases and J 5 bases; bases outside gene matches: 7. Germline CDR1 and CDR2: SGDLS and YYNGEE. The CDR3 bases are TGTGCCAGCAGTTTATACAGGGGAAATAATTCACCCCTCCACTTT. Translation gives CASSLYRGNNSPLHF.

The chain joins TRBV2 to TRBJ1-2; D is perhaps TRBD1 (5 bases). V gave up 4 bases and J gave up 8 bases, with 11 bases separating them. The CDR3 totals 12 residues. Germline V gives CDR1 SNHLY, CDR2 FYNNEI. CDR3 nucleotide sequence: TGTGCCAGCAGTGCAGGGCTGCGGGGCTACACCTTC. Protein: CASSAGLRGYTF.

CDR3 protein: CSATRTGMNTEAFF. CDR3 nucleotides: TGCAGTGCTACCCGGACAGGGATGAACACTGAAGCTTTCTTT. The V call is TRBV20-1, the J call TRBJ1-1, with 8 nucleotides matching TRBD1. The CDR3 spans 14 residues. Germline CDR1 is DFQATT and CDR2 is SNEGSKA (reference sequence). Losses at the gene ends were 4 bases for V and 0 bases for J; bases not matched to a gene: 4.

This clonotype was seen at least ten times. The chain uses TRBV19 and TRBJ1-2; TRBD1 might be the D (5 bases). Germline V gene data show CDR1 as LNHDA and CDR2 as SQIVND (reference sequence). V lost 7 bases and J lost 4, with 16 bases in between. This CDR3 comprises 14 residues. CDR3 sequence reads: CASTLEGPSYGYTF. In DNA, the CDR3 is TGTGCCAGTACCCTCGAGGGGCCTTCCTATGGCTACACCTTC.

This clonotype was detected ten times or more. The chain combines TRBV7-2 with TRBJ2-7; possibly TRBD1 for D (5 bases). The CDR3 contains 13 residues. V lost 0 bases and J 3 bases, leaving 6 bases between the germline ends. Germline lookup yields CDR1 SGHTA and CDR2 FQGNSA. CDR3 sequence (DNA): TGTGCCAGCAGCTTAGCCACAGGCTACGAGCAGTACTTC. Amino acid sequence: CASSLATGYEQYF.

The V and J genes are TRBV20-1 and TRBJ2-7; unclear D gene. CDR1 and CDR2 from the germline V gene are DFQATT and SNEGSKA (reference sequence). Trimming cost V 4 bases and J 6 bases, with 13 bases left between them. The CDR3 is 12 residues long. The CDR3 here is CSAIGTAGEQYF. CDR3 nucleotide sequence: TGCAGTGCTATTGGCACTGCCGGCGAGCAGTACTTC.

Comment on this clonotype: Likely a read error: the CDR3 ends without its conserved phenylalanine or tryptophan. CDR3 nucleotide sequence: TGTGCCAGCAACCCCTTGGACGATGGGCACAATCAGCCCCAGCATCTT. Protein sequence: CASNPLDDGHNQPQHL. V and J are TRBV7-3 and TRBJ1-5, with D uncertain. The V end was cut by 7 bases, the J end by 3 bases, with 19 bases between. This CDR3 comprises 16 residues. Germline-derived CDR1 and CDR2 are SGHTA and FQGTGA.

V usage is TRBV7-8 and J usage is TRBJ2-7; TRBD1 matches at 7 bases. CDR1 is SGHVS, CDR2 FQNEAQ, per germline. V trimming: 2 bases; J trimming: 1 base; junction bases outside the gene matches: 5. The CDR3 extends over 15 amino acids. DNA of the CDR3: TGTGCCAGCAGCTTAATCCGACAGGGTTCCTACGAGCAGTACTTC. Translating gives CASSLIRQGSYEQYF.

This clonotype was counted once. This chain joins TRBV7-8 and TRBJ1-2; a possible D gene is TRBD1 (5 bases). The CDR3 has 16 residues. Trimming cost V 1 base and J 8 bases, with 20 bases left between them. Germline V gene lookup returns CDR1 SGHVS and CDR2 FQNEAQ. CDR3 bases: TGTGCCAGCAGCTTAGAACTAGCCGGCACCCCAGGGGGCTACACCTTC. This sequence encodes CASSLELAGTPGGYTF.